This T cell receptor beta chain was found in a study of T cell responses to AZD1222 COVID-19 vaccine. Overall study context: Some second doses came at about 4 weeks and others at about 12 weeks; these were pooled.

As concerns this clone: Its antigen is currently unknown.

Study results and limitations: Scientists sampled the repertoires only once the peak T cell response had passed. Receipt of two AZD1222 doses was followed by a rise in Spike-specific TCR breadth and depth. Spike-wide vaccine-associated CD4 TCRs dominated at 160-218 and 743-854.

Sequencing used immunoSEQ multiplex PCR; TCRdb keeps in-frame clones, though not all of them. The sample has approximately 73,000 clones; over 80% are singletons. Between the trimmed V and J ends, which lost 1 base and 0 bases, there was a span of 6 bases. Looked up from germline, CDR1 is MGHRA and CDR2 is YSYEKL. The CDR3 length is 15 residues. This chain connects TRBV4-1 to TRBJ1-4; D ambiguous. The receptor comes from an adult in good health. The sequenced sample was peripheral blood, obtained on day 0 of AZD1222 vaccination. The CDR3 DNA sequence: TGCGCCAGCAGCCAAGGGACTGCAACTAATGAAAAACTGTTTTTT. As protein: CASSQGTATNEKLFF.